The 17 T cell receptor beta chains below come from one sample, sequenced in a study of monozygotic twins with inflammatory bowel disease. From its re-call of the 5' RACE reads, TCRdb lists each CDR3 protein once, without DNA. The ten top clones account for 0.95% to 1.5%, within a sample of about 130,000 distinct CDR3 sequences. Sequences were obtained from blood. The receptors stem from a human donor with ulcerative colitis or Crohn's disease, or a healthy co-twin of an affected twin (not recorded which).

The genes are TRBV18 and TRBJ2-7. The length of the CDR3 is 13 residues. Germline-derived CDR1 and CDR2 are KGHSH and LQKENI. The CDR3 region is CASSPRGGTEQYF.

V and J are TRBV20-1 and TRBJ1-2; TCRdb names TRBD1, which stays unverified in the absence of DNA. The germline V gene encodes CDR1 DFQATT and CDR2 SNEGSKA (reference sequence). The length of the CDR3 is 12 residues. The CDR3 loop is CSASVGGRGYTF.

The rearrangement uses TRBV6-5 and TRBJ1-4; TCRdb names TRBD1, which stays unverified in the absence of DNA. Looked up from germline, CDR1 is MNHEY and CDR2 is SVGAGI. CDR3 size: 14 residues. CDR3: CASSSHRVGEKLFF.

V is TRBV7-3 and J is TRBJ2-5; lacking DNA, the TRBD2 call made by TCRdb goes unchecked. The CDR3 has 15 amino acids. Germline V lookup: CDR1 SGHTA, CDR2 FQGTGA. The CDR3 region is CASSLIGTEGETQYF.

The chain has TRBV10-3 and TRBJ2-7. Germline V gene lookup returns CDR1 ENHRY and CDR2 SYGVKD. This CDR3 comprises 17 residues. This chain's CDR3 is CAISGFGVTGRSYEQYF.

V is TRBV30 and J is TRBJ2-2; TCRdb returns TRBD2, unconfirmable since there is no DNA. The CDR3 is 16 amino acids. Germline CDR1 is GTSNPN and CDR2 is SVGIG (reference sequence). Here the CDR3 reads CAWRGEGIGNTGELFF.

V gene TRBV11-2 combines with J gene TRBJ2-3. The germline V gene encodes CDR1 SGHAT and CDR2 FQNNGV. CDR3 length: 16 amino acids. The chain's CDR3 is CASSLIRGRTTDTQYF.

The chain employs TRBV11-2 and TRBJ2-7; TCRdb outputs TRBD1, but without DNA this stays unchecked. The CDR3 is made up of 14 amino acids. CDR1 is SGHAT and CDR2 is FQNNGV in the germline V gene. CDR3: CASSSRSWGREQYF.

This chain joins TRBV20-1 and TRBJ2-7; TCRdb indicates TRBD1, and absent DNA this call remains unverified. The CDR3 covers 14 residues. The germline V gene encodes CDR1 DFQATT and CDR2 SNEGSKA (reference sequence). The CDR3 sequence is CSARKGQVTYEQYF.

This chain uses TRBV20-1 with TRBJ2-3; TCRdb names TRBD1, which stays unverified in the absence of DNA. CDR1 is DFQATT, CDR2 SNEGSKA, per germline (reference sequence). This CDR3 contains 15 residues. CDR3 protein: CSGTGTGGLADTQYF.

The chain combines TRBV2 with TRBJ1-5. This CDR3 has 17 amino acids. Germline-derived CDR1 and CDR2 are SNHLY and FYNNEI. The CDR3: CASSEAVVGYSNQPQHF.

V usage is TRBV5-1 and J usage is TRBJ1-2. CDR1 and CDR2 from the germline V gene are SGHRS and YFSETQ. The CDR3 spans 14 residues. CDR3 protein: CASSLVGGNYGYTF.

The V call is TRBV7-3, the J call TRBJ2-5; TCRdb outputs TRBD2, but without DNA this stays unchecked. Looked up from germline, CDR1 is SGHTA and CDR2 is FQGTGA. The CDR3 sequence is 16 residues long. The CDR3 spells CASSLRITSESETQYF.

The CDR3 spells CASGNTGELFF. This chain uses TRBV6-5 with TRBJ2-2. Germline V gives CDR1 MNHEY, CDR2 SVGAGI. This CDR3 is 11 amino acids long.

The V and J genes are TRBV20-1 and TRBJ2-4; the TCRdb call, TRBD1, lacks DNA for checking. Germline values: CDR1 DFQATT, CDR2 SNEGSKA (reference sequence). This CDR3 comprises 13 residues. CDR3 amino acids: CSAVQGAKNIQYF.

The rearrangement joins TRBV7-2 to TRBJ2-7; the D call from TCRdb, TRBD2, cannot be confirmed without DNA. The germline gives CDR1 SGHTA, CDR2 FQGNSA. This CDR3 contains 13 residues. CDR3 protein: CASSLVLRGEQYF.

The genes are TRBV12-3 or TRBV12-4 and TRBJ1-5; TCRdb names TRBD1, which stays unverified in the absence of DNA. CDR3 length: 15 amino acids. CDR3 region: CASGQGTGGNQPQHF.